Below, one T cell receptor (beta chain) is given with its context. Antigen specificity is unknown. The V segment lost 4 bases and the J segment 0 bases; nucleotides outside the gene matches: 1. This CDR3 has 14 amino acids. The germline V gene encodes CDR1 SGHRS and CDR2 YFSETQ. This entry belongs to a study of cytomegalovirus exposure and HLA in healthy donors. Study outcomes and limitations: Among TCR sequences, most were rare, though some public TCRs appeared in many donors. Later analysis identified several of the most significant clusters that appeared linked to common viral pathogens.

A multiplex PCR was run with 60 Vbeta primers and 13 Jbeta primers. Profiling relied on immunoSEQ multiplex PCR, and the TCRdb table lists in-frame clones only, not all of them. The table includes about 130,000 clones, 75% to 85% detected once. This sequence originates from a young man in good health and CMV-seronegative. Sequencing was performed on PBMCs. The chain combines TRBV5-1 with TRBJ1-1; 9 nucleotides match TRBD1. For the CDR3, the DNA is TGCGCCAGCAGCACAGGGGGCCTGAACACTGAAGCTTTCTTT. Amino acid sequence: CASSTGGLNTEAFF.